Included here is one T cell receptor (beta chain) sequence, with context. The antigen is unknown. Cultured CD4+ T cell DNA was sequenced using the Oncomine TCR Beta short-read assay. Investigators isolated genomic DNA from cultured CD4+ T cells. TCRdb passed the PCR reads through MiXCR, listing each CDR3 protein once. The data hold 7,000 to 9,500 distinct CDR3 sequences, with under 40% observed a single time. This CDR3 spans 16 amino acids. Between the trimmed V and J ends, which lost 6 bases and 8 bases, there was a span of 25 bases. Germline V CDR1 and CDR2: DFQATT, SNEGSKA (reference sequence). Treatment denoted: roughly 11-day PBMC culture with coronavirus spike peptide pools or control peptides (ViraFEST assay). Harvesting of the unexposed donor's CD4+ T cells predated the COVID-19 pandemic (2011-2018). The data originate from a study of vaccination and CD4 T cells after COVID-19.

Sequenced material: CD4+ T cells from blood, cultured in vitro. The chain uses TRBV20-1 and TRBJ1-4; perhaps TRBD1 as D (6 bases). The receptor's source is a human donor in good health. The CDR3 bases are TGCAGTGCCATCAGCAGGGGCGCGTGGGGTAGGGAAAAACTGTTTTTT. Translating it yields CSAISRGAWGREKLFF.